The entry below gives a single TCR beta chain sequence along with its context. This sample stems from a study of blood T cell repertoires in COVID-19. As handled by the study authors: Amplification of reference gene primers provided the estimated nucleated cell counts. Libraries were prepared by immunoSEQ multiplex PCR; TCRdb keeps only in-frame clonotypes and omits some of them. The V and J calls and clone size are taken from that table; D and trimming were inferred from the DNA. The sample records over 110,000 clones, 84% being singletons. CDR1 is MGHDK, CDR2 SYGVNS, per germline. V was pared by 4 bases and J by 2 bases, with 14 bases between. The length of the CDR3 is 15 residues. Membership in each cohort depended on participant-reported clinical history.

The sequence was collected from a man in his forties or fifties in a cohort exposed to, infected with or recovered from COVID-19 (not recorded which). Sequenced input: PBMCs or T cells enriched from blood (not recorded which). The V gene is TRBV25-1, the J gene TRBJ1-2, with a tentative D call TRBD1 (5 bases). The CDR3 DNA is TGTGCCAGCAGTGGGGGGGTGGATTTCAACTATGGCTACACCTTC. Translating gives CASSGGVDFNYGYTF.